The clone carrying this TCR beta chain was seen a single time. Its antigen is not identified. Treatment given: roughly 10-day PBMC culture with coronavirus spike peptide pools or control peptides (ViraFEST assay). The record originates from a study of vaccination and CD4 T cells after COVID-19. At the level of the study: The post-COVID sampling time was a median roughly 100 days after diagnosis, ranging from 35 to 161. For post-vaccine samples, collection took place a median roughly 76 days after dose two, ranging from 14 to 241.

Whole-study findings and limits: Median SARS-CoV-2-reactive clonotype numbers rose nonsignificantly, about 20 to 40.

CD4+ T cells that had been cultured provided DNA sequenced with the Oncomine TCR Beta short-read assay. One entry per CDR3 protein results from TCRdb running MiXCR on the PCR reads. The table includes roughly 12,000 distinct CDR3 sequences, less than 80% detected once. The germline gives CDR1 MDHEN, CDR2 SYDVKM. V lost 8 bases and J lost 4, with 9 bases in between. The CDR3 runs to 12 residues. Sequenced: CD4+ T cells from blood, cultured in vitro. This TCR derives from a human donor who had recovered from COVID-19. This chain uses TRBV28 with TRBJ1-3; D is possibly TRBD1 (5 bases). The CDR3 is CASGGHGNTIYF. The CDR3 DNA reads TGTGCCAGCGGAGGACACGGAAACACCATATATTTT.